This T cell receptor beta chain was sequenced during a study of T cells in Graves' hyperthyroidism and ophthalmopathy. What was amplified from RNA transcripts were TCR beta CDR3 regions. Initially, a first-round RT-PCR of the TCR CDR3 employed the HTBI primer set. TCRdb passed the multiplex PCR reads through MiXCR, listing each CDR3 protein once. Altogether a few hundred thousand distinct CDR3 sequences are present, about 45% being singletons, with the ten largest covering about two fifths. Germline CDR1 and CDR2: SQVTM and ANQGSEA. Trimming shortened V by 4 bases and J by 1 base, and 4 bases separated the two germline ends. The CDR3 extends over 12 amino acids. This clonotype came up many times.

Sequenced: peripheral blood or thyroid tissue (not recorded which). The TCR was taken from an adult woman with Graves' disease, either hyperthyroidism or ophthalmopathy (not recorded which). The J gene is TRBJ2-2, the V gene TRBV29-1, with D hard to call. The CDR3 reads CSVAKNTGELFF. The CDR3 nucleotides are TGCAGCGTTGCCAAGAACACCGGGGAGCTGTTTTTT.